A single sample gave rise to the 21 T cell receptor beta chains below, sequenced in a study of regulatory T cells in long-lasting Graves disease. Building of the TCR beta libraries involved iRepertoire HTBI primers and Arm-PCR of CDR3 regions. TCRdb re-analysed the multiplex PCR reads in MiXCR, keeping a single row per CDR3 protein. The data hold about 310,000 distinct CDR3 sequences, with about 18% observed a single time. Time point here: newly diagnosed GD, antithyroid drugs for less than 3 months. Researchers made the TCR library from RNA that was extracted from PBMCs. This specimen was peripheral blood mononuclear cells (PBMCs), taken at new diagnosis, from a patient treated with antithyroid drugs. Receptor source: a female donor with Graves disease.

This clonotype was detected many times. V usage is TRBV11-2 and J usage is TRBJ1-3; possibly TRBD1 for D (5 bases). Trimming pared 4 bases from V and 1 base from J, leaving 11 bases between. Germline-derived CDR1 and CDR2 are SGHAT and FQNNGV. CDR3 length equals 15 residues. Here the CDR3 reads CASSSGVRSGNTIYF. Written as DNA, the CDR3 is TGTGCCAGCAGCTCGGGGGTGAGGTCTGGAAACACCATATATTTT.

As for this clonotype: A much larger clonotype is one base distant, so this may be a read error. The rearrangement joins TRBV27 to TRBJ2-1; D possibly corresponds to TRBD2 (6 bases). Trimming took 4 bases from V and 5 from J, leaving 15 bases between them. CDR1 is MNHEY and CDR2 is SMNVEV in the germline V gene (reference sequence). CDR3 size: 15 residues. CDR3 DNA sequence: TGTGCCAGCAGTTCCTGGGACTTCCTCAACAATGAGCAGTTCTTC. Translation: CASSSWDFLNNEQFF.

To note about this clonotype: With a much larger clone just one base away, this may be a read error. The rearrangement joins TRBV2 to TRBJ2-7; no firm D call. This CDR3 contains 11 residues. Germline V CDR1 and CDR2: SNHLY, FYNNEI. Trimming stripped 3 bases from V and 9 bases from J, with 9 bases between. The DNA of the CDR3 is TGTGCCAGCAGTGACTACCACGGGCAGTACTTC. It translates to CASSDYHGQYF.

This clonotype was found many times. The chain has TRBV3-1 and TRBJ2-7; 13 nucleotides align to TRBD2. V gave up 4 bases and J gave up 7 bases; unmatched junction bases: 13. This CDR3 is built from 17 residues. CDR1 is LGHDT and CDR2 is YNNKEL in the germline V gene (reference sequence). The CDR3 here is CASSLGLAGVASMEQYF. The CDR3 region has the DNA TGTGCCAGCAGCCTTGGACTAGCGGGAGTGGCGTCTATGGAGCAGTACTTC.

This clonotype showed up just a few times. V gene TRBV29-1 combines with J gene TRBJ2-3; D ambiguous. CDR1 is SQVTM and CDR2 is ANQGSEA in the germline V gene. Trimming removed 7 bases at V and 3 bases at J, with 5 bases between. This CDR3 region has 10 residues. The CDR3 region has the DNA TGCAGCGCGGAGACAGATACGCAGTATTTT. Translated, it gives CSAETDTQYF.

This clonotype was recorded only once. The chain combines TRBV5-4 with TRBJ2-3; TRBD2 agrees at 13 bases. V dropped 5 bases and J dropped 5; count of bases not matched to a gene: 8. The CDR3 is 16 amino acids. Germline V gives CDR1 SGHNT, CDR2 YYREEE (reference sequence). The CDR3 sequence: CASSAKLAGGRDTQYF. Written as DNA, the CDR3 is TGTGCCAGCAGTGCGAAACTAGCGGGAGGGCGAGATACGCAGTATTTT.

This clonotype was seen ten or more times. CDR3 sequence (DNA): TGTGCCAGCACTGGCACCTCCTCTAGCGGAGACGGCTACGAGCAGTACTTC. Translation: CASTGTSSSGDGYEQYF. The rearrangement joins TRBV6-1 to TRBJ2-7, with 7 bases that match TRBD2. This CDR3 contains 17 residues. Looked up from germline, CDR1 is MNHNS and CDR2 is SASEGT. With 7 bases clipped from V and 3 bases from J, the junction kept 18 bases outside the gene matches.

This clonotype has ten or more counts. V gene TRBV27 combines with J gene TRBJ2-2, with 9 bases matching TRBD2. The CDR3 spans 16 residues. Germline V gene data show CDR1 as MNHEY and CDR2 as SMNVEV (reference sequence). V was clipped by 1 base and J by 6 bases; unmatched bases: 6. CDR3 amino acids: CASSLLAGESAGELFF. CDR3 nucleotide sequence: TGTGCCAGCAGTTTATTAGCGGGAGAGAGTGCCGGGGAGCTGTTTTTT.

The CDR3 DNA follows: TGTGCCAGCAGCCAAGAAGGGATAGGCTATGGCTACACCTTC. Its protein product is CASSQEGIGYGYTF. V is TRBV3-1 and J is TRBJ1-2; D remains unclear. This CDR3 comprises 14 residues. Germline CDR1 and CDR2: LGHDT and YNNKEL (reference sequence). With 0 bases removed from V and 4 bases from J, the gap between germline ends came to 9 bases. Drawing the rest from reference TRBV3-1 and TRBJ1-2, the complete variable domain is DTAVSQTPKYLVTQMGNDKSIKCEQNLGHDTMYWYKQDSKKFLKIMFSYNNKELIINETVPNRFSPKSPDKAHLNLHINSLELGDSAVYFCASSQEGIGYGYTFGSGTRLTVV.

This clonotype was detected many times. The rearrangement joins TRBV5-1 to TRBJ2-1, with 12 bases matching TRBD2. V lost 2 bases and J lost 8; bases outside the gene matches: 5. The CDR3 has 15 amino acids. CDR1 and CDR2 (germline): SGHRS, YFSETQ. The CDR3 reads CASSFRTSGIDEQFF. In nucleotides, the CDR3 is TGCGCCAGCAGCTTCCGGACTAGCGGGATAGATGAGCAGTTCTTC.

This sequence joins TRBV20-1 and TRBJ2-1; 11 nucleotides agree with TRBD2. The CDR3 consists of 15 residues. V gave up 8 bases and J gave up 7 bases; unmatched junction bases: 13. Germline values: CDR1 DFQATT, CDR2 SNEGSKA (reference sequence). The DNA for the CDR3 is TGCAGTACCGTTAGCGGGAGGGCCTCTGGGAATGAGCAGTTCTTC. Residues: CSTVSGRASGNEQFF.

The rearrangement joins TRBV6-1 to TRBJ2-6; D might be TRBD1 (7 bases). Germline V CDR1 and CDR2: MNHNS, SASEGT. Trimming cost V 5 bases and J 0 bases, with 11 bases left between them. This CDR3 has 16 amino acids. CDR3 sequence reads: CASSPGGYSGANVLTF. The CDR3 DNA reads TGTGCCAGCAGTCCAGGGGGGTACTCTGGGGCCAACGTCCTGACTTTC.

A note on this clonotype: Since a much larger clone is just one base distant, this may be a read error. The chain uses TRBV29-1 and TRBJ2-3; TRBD2 is a possible D gene (5 bases). The CDR3 totals 14 residues. Germline assignment: CDR1 SQVTM and CDR2 ANQGSEA. CDR3 sequence (DNA): TGCAGCGTTGAGGGCGAGGGCCCTCCAGATACGCAGGATTTT. This translates into CSVEGEGPPDTQDF.

A few counts support this clonotype. This rearrangement joins TRBV10-2 to TRBJ2-7; tentatively, D is TRBD1 (6 bases). V dropped 1 base and J dropped 0 bases, with 10 bases sitting between them. This CDR3 has 15 residues. Per the germline V gene, CDR1 is WSHSY and CDR2 is SAAADI. The CDR3: CASSEFRDNSYEQYF. Here the CDR3 DNA reads TGCGCCAGCAGTGAGTTCCGGGACAACTCCTACGAGCAGTACTTC.

The sample holds many counts of this clonotype. The chain recombines TRBV7-2 with TRBJ1-4; no clear D. From germline, CDR1 is SGHTA and CDR2 FQGNSA. V was shortened by 5 bases and J by 3 bases, with 16 bases between the two germline ends. The CDR3 consists of 16 residues. The CDR3 loop is CASSPGRRAANEKLFF. The CDR3 DNA reads as TGTGCCAGCAGCCCCGGGCGGAGGGCGGCTAATGAAAAACTGTTTTTT.

The DNA for the CDR3 is TGTGCCAGTAGTGGGCAGGGACTCGGACGCGAGCAGTACTTC. It encodes CASSGQGLGREQYF. V and J are TRBV19 and TRBJ2-7; D might be TRBD2 (6 bases). Germline V gene lookup returns CDR1 LNHDA and CDR2 SQIVND (reference sequence). The V end was cut by 5 bases, the J end by 6 bases, with 17 bases between. CDR3 size: 14 residues.

This clonotype has more than one count but fewer than ten. V gene TRBV19 combines with J gene TRBJ1-1; 9 bases map to TRBD1. The CDR3 has 17 amino acids. Germline V gene data show CDR1 as LNHDA and CDR2 as SQIVND (reference sequence). Trimming cost V 3 bases and J 4 bases; bases outside gene matches: 12. The CDR3 bases are TGTGCCAGTAGTATTGCTTTCGCACAGGGGGCGCCCACTGAAGCTTTCTTT. It encodes CASSIAFAQGAPTEAFF.

This clonotype was observed many times. The rearrangement joins TRBV29-1 to TRBJ1-1; D is possibly TRBD1 (5 bases). CDR1 is SQVTM, CDR2 ANQGSEA, per germline. The CDR3 is 12 amino acids. V was trimmed by 3 bases and J by 4 bases, leaving 9 bases between them. CDR3 DNA: TGCAGCGTTGATTTTGGGGGCACTGAAGCTTTCTTT. Protein sequence: CSVDFGGTEAFF. The complete variable domain, with remaining parts taken from reference TRBV29-1 and TRBJ1-1, reads SAVISQKPSRDICQRGTSLTIQCQVDSQVTMMFWYRQQPGQSLTLIATANQGSEATYESGFVIDKFPISRPNLTFSTLTVSNMSPEDSSIYLCSVDFGGTEAFFGQGTRLTVV.

As to this clonotype: A read error may explain this, as a much larger clone is one base away. V and J are TRBV11-2 and TRBJ1-1; weak D call: TRBD1 (6 bases). Germline V gene sequence: CDR1 SGHAT, CDR2 FQNNGV. The CDR3 consists of 14 residues. Written as DNA, the CDR3 is TGTGCCGGCAGTATACAGGGCGGGAACACTGAAGCTTTCTTT. This codes for CAGSIQGGNTEAFF. The full variable domain, in which reference TRBV11-2 and TRBJ1-1 provide the parts outside the CDR3, is EAGVAQSPRYKIIEKRQSVAFWCNPISGHATLYWYQQILGQGPKLLIQFQNNGVVDDSQLPKDRFSAERLKGVDSTLKIQPAKLEDSAVYLCAGSIQGGNTEAFFGQGTRLTVV.

The V call is TRBV24-1, the J call TRBJ2-2, with 11 bases fitting TRBD1. The germline CDR1 and CDR2 sequences are KGHDR and SFDVKD. The CDR3 is made up of 17 amino acids. The J segment lost 6 bases and the V segment lost 1 base, leaving 6 bases of the junction unmatched. The CDR3 coding sequence is TGTGCCACCAGTGATTTAAGGACAGGGGGCCCCCCCGGGGAGCTGTTTTTT. Its protein product is CATSDLRTGGPPGELFF.

The chain uses TRBV10-3 and TRBJ2-7; the match to TRBD2 covers 7 bases. Looked up from germline, CDR1 is ENHRY and CDR2 is SYGVKD. The length of the CDR3 is 14 residues. Trimming at V came to 6 bases and at J to 0 bases, leaving 5 bases not matched to a gene. The CDR3 sequence: CAIRQAGDSYEQYF. The CDR3 DNA sequence: TGTGCCATCAGACAGGCGGGGGACTCCTACGAGCAGTACTTC.